The next 9 T cell receptor beta chains were all read from a single sample in a study of blood T cell repertoires in COVID-19. Profiled with immunoSEQ multiplex PCR; TCRdb holds only in-frame clones, not every one. Found here are about 320,000 clones, 70% to 90% of them singletons; the top ten hold 1.6%. The sample taken for sequencing was peripheral blood. The receptors shown here come from a woman in her twenties or thirties with COVID-19, enrolled during active disease.

In this sample, this clone turned up once. The V and J genes are TRBV15 and TRBJ2-3; D gene uncertain. Per germline, CDR1 LNHNV and CDR2 YYDKDF (reference sequence). V was trimmed by 3 bases and J by 2 bases, leaving 18 bases between them. CDR3 length: 17 amino acids. As DNA, the CDR3 is TGTGCCACCAGCAGCTCCGGCGGCGAGGAATTCACAGATACGCAGTATTTT. Protein: CATSSSGGEEFTDTQYF. Variable domain in full (rest from reference TRBV15 and TRBJ2-3): DAMVIQNPRYQVTQFGKPVTLSCSQTLNHNVMYWYQQKSSQAPKLLFHYYDKDFNNEADTPDNFQSRRPNTSFCFLDIRSPGLGDTAMYLCATSSSGGEEFTDTQYFGPGTRLTVL.

The genes are TRBV9 and TRBJ2-2; 7 positions agree with TRBD1. V shed 2 bases and J 4 bases; nucleotides not matched to a gene: 2. CDR1 SGDLS and CDR2 YYNGEE come from the germline V gene. The length of the CDR3 is 14 residues. The CDR3 DNA is TGTGCCAGCAGCGTCACAGGGGTCACCGGGGAGCTGTTTTTT. It translates to CASSVTGVTGELFF.

The rearrangement uses TRBV6-7 and TRBJ2-1, with TRBD1 identical over 7 bases. TRBV6-7 is an ORF; its function is uncertain. V shed 8 bases, J shed 3 bases, and the junction held 10 bases outside the gene matches. CDR3 length: 15 amino acids. The CDR3 reads CASVPRQGDYNEQFF. In nucleotides, the CDR3 is TGTGCCAGCGTGCCCCGACAGGGTGACTACAATGAGCAGTTCTTC.

This chain joins TRBV4-1 and TRBJ2-7, with D unclear. CDR1 MGHRA and CDR2 YSYEKL come from the germline V gene. CDR3 length: 17 amino acids. V dropped 1 base and J dropped 4 bases, with 20 bases sitting between them. The CDR3 DNA reads TGCGCCAGCAGCCAAGCGGTCCTAGTAGCTAATGGGTACGAGCAGTACTTC. It codes for CASSQAVLVANGYEQYF.

The chain links TRBV24-1 to TRBJ1-5, with 9 bases aligning to TRBD1. This CDR3 region has 16 residues. Per the germline V gene, CDR1 is KGHDR and CDR2 is SFDVKD. With V trimmed by 5 bases and J by 7 bases, 11 bases remained unmatched. CDR3 sequence: CATSAGTGNRGQPQHF. The CDR3 nucleotides read TGTGCCACCAGTGCCGGGACAGGGAATCGGGGACAGCCCCAGCATTTT.

The chain has TRBV28 and TRBJ1-1, with 8 bases lining up with TRBD1. The germline V gene encodes CDR1 MDHEN and CDR2 SYDVKM. With 5 bases clipped from V and 6 bases from J, the junction kept 11 bases outside the gene matches. The CDR3 contains 15 residues. In DNA, the CDR3 is TGTGCCAGCAGTCGTAACCGGGACAGGACCCCTGAAGCTTTCTTT. It yields the protein CASSRNRDRTPEAFF.

This clone turned up a few times. The CDR3 sequence: CASTQTLSGGANEQYF. CDR3 coding DNA: TGCGCCAGCACCCAAACCCTGAGCGGGGGGGCTAATGAGCAGTACTTC. V and J are TRBV10-2 and TRBJ2-7; TRBD2 matches at 10 bases. Germline trimming cut 7 bases from V and 7 bases from J; bases unmatched to any gene: 16. Germline V lookup: CDR1 WSHSY, CDR2 SAAADI. This CDR3 is 16 amino acids long.

V and J are TRBV4-3 and TRBJ2-5; 12 bases are a match to TRBD2. CDR1 and CDR2 (germline): LGHNA, YSLEER. Trimming at V came to 0 bases and at J to 10 bases, leaving 3 bases not matched to a gene. This CDR3 has 14 residues. CDR3 region: CASSQDLGLAGQYF. The DNA of the CDR3 is TGCGCCAGCAGCCAAGATCTGGGACTAGCGGGCCAGTACTTC.

This clone was seen just once. The chain combines TRBV5-1 with TRBJ2-7; TRBD1 matches at 8 bases. The CDR3 loop spans 13 amino acids. The ends lost 8 bases at V and 3 bases at J; junction bases unmatched: 7. The germline CDR1 and CDR2 sequences are SGHRS and YFSETQ. Here the CDR3 reads CARGPDRDYEQYV. The CDR3 DNA sequence: TGCGCCAGAGGTCCGGACAGGGACTACGAGCAGTACGTC.